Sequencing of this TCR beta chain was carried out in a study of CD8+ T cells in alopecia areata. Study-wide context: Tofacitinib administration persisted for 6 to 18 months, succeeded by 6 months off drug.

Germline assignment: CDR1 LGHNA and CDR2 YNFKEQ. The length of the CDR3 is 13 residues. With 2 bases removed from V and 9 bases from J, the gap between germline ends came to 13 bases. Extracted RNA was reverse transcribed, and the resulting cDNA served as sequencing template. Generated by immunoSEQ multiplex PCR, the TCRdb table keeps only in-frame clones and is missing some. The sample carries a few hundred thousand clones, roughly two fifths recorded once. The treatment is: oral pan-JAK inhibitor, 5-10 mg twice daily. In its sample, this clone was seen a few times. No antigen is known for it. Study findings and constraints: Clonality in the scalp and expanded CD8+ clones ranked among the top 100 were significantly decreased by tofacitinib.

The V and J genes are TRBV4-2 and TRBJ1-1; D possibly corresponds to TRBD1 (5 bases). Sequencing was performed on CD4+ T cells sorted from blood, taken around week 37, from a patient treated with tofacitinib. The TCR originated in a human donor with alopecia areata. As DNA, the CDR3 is TGTGCCAGCAGCCAATTCCAGCCGGGACAAGCTTTCTTT. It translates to CASSQFQPGQAFF.